This TCR beta chain is from a study of early T cells in non-severe SARS-CoV-2 infection. Background on the study: Sequenced bulk RNA came from whole blood that was unsorted, and chains were unpaired. Study outcomes and limitations: A preference for anti-spike CD8 responses marked VDJdb matching, which missed private and CD4 specificities.

This clonotype was counted many times. The antigen is not known. cDNA molecules, individually, were tagged with unique molecular identifiers. TCRdb fed the 5' RACE reads into MiXCR, producing one record per CDR3 protein. In the table there are about 60,000 distinct CDR3 sequences, 5.5% to 6.5% of which are singletons. This CDR3 has 14 amino acids. Trimming removed 7 bases from V and 6 bases from J, with 17 bases in between. The source material was whole blood. The chain joins TRBV12-3 or TRBV12-4 to TRBJ2-3; no clear D gene. The origin of this receptor is an adult who was a healthcare worker with PCR-confirmed SARS-CoV-2 infection or an uninfected control (not recorded which). This CDR3 is CASMDFYLGDTQYF. CDR3 nucleotide sequence: TGTGCCAGCATGGATTTTTACCTTGGGGATACGCAGTATTTT.